Included here is one T cell receptor beta chain sequence, with context. Its target antigen remains unknown. No base qualities exist here, and no much larger clone lies one base off it. The library came from 5' RACE. TCRdb names Illumina HiSeq 2500 as the instrument used. A second PCR of about 7 to 12 cycles was performed with a sample-barcoded 5' primer and a J-beta primer mix. A template-switch 5' adaptor carrying 12 random nucleotides introduced a unique molecular identifier onto each TCR beta cDNA molecule. Each sample yielded at least 3 million CDR3-containing paired-end reads. First-strand cDNA synthesis was performed from all RNA using the Mint cDNA synthesis kit, with priming by a TRBC-specific oligonucleotide. After uracil-DNA glycosylase treatment, a first 18-cycle PCR used universal primers M1SS and BC2_uni_R on all cDNA. Per the source publication's procedure: Each sample was normalized by randomly selecting 1 million high-quality reads, each carrying a distinct molecular identifier. Instead of being binned into consensus sequences, reads that shared molecular identifiers were thrown out. MiTCR, run with a Q25 quality threshold and the strictest error-elimination algorithm, handled CDR3 identification, clonotype clustering and error correction. A nonparametric unseen species model using Euler transformation provided a lower-bound estimate of total TCR beta diversity. In TCRdb, the public reads were trimmed at Q25 with fastp and aligned with MiXCR, with productive beta chains retained. Rows with a matching CDR3 protein are joined into one entry that keeps the most common DNA and genes. Clone size and V and J calls follow TCRdb, not the original study. The sample includes 800,000 to 950,000 distinct CDR3 sequences, with roughly 43% observed a single time. The top ten clones comprise roughly 13% of the sample.

This specimen comes from a study of blood T cells in healthy people across ages (dated by TCRdb to between 2015 and 2016). At the level of the whole study: In model experiments, template switching captured about one uniquely barcoded TCR beta cDNA molecule for every two T cells. Using the same blood draw, the study looked at two additional independent replicas of 1 million unique cDNA reads for two donors, one aged 18 to 30 and the other aged 80 or older. To avoid experimental bias, donors of different ages were randomly spread across the sequencing lanes. The study measured age-related changes in TCR beta repertoire diversity using deep sequencing normalized with unique cDNA molecular identifiers. Four age groups were formed from the donors: young (average 16 years), middle-aged (approximately 39), aged (roughly 56) and long-lived (around 80). Results the study describes overall, beyond this receptor: As age increased, observed TCR beta diversity per million T cells dropped in a roughly linear way, and a significant reduction was already evident by age approximately 40. A strong correlation was found between observed TCR beta diversity and the percentage of naive T cells measured by flow cytometry. Estimates of total diversity from one million sequenced T cells were regarded as lower bounds and underestimates. Because donor CMV infection status was unknown, age-related changes in expanded clonotypes were potentially confounded. Compared with the aged group, more naive CD4+ T cells, fewer expanded clones and increased TCR diversity were shown by the long-lived group, suggesting age selection. Bulk unsorted PBMC profiling prevented conclusive comparison of naive and antigen-experienced compartments.

Looking up the germline V gene (reference sequence) yields CDR1 DFQATT and CDR2 SNEGSKA. V loses 5 bases of germline sequence and J loses 1 base, and the interval between the two ends is 13 bases. Counted from cysteine to phenylalanine, this CDR3 has 14 amino acids. The CDR3 DNA has 42 bases and is translated from base 1. The roughly 37 donors, aged roughly 6 to 95 years, were systemically healthy Caucasian individuals from Russia. Each donor gave around 9.9 milliliters of peripheral blood, collected into EDTA-treated Vacutainer tubes. PBMCs were isolated by Ficoll-Paque density-gradient centrifugation, with at least 6 million obtained per sample. Trizol reagent was used to extract total RNA from the PBMCs, yielding at least 6 micrograms per sample. Naive CD45RAhigh/CD27high T cell percentages were measured by flow cytometry on a PBMC aliquot from every donor.

Recombination linked TRBV20-1 to TRBJ2-3; the D call could be TRBD1 or TRBD2, with each sharing 6 bases. The material sequenced was blood. This TCR derives from a man aged 25-45 years in good health. The CDR3 region has the sequence CSAPGDSGTDTQYF. Read as DNA, the sequence is TGCAGTGCTCCAGGGGACTCTGGCACAGATACGCAGTATTTT.